This T cell receptor beta chain was recorded in a study of control samples from healthy donors and cancer patients. Sequencing used immunoSEQ multiplex PCR; TCRdb keeps in-frame clones, though not all of them. The repertoire holds about 220,000 clones, with just under 95% as singletons. This CDR3 region has 14 residues. V gave up 1 base and J gave up 12 bases, with 15 bases separating them. CDR1 is SEHNR and CDR2 is FQNEAQ in the germline V gene (reference sequence). This clonotype was obtained from a man aged 45-65 years in good health. Material for sequencing was blood. The genes are TRBV7-9 and TRBJ1-4; perhaps TRBD1 as D (5 bases). CDR3 region: CASSLGQTRGELFF. The CDR3 DNA reads as TGTGCCAGCAGCTTAGGACAGACCCGGGGAGAACTGTTTTTT.